This T cell receptor beta chain was captured in a study of identical twins. Study-level points and caveats: The models gave estimates that fell short of the out-of-frame TCR alpha sharing seen in monozygotic twins.

This clonotype has at least ten counts. Antigen: not known. A universal primer site was incorporated via template switching, and the cDNA contained unique molecular identifiers. TCRdb reprocessed the 5' RACE reads with MiXCR, giving one entry per CDR3 protein. The table records approximately 630,000 distinct CDR3 sequences, around 7.5% of them present only once. Germline loops: CDR1 SGHTA, CDR2 FQGTGA. The length of the CDR3 is 13 residues. Trimming took off 2 bases at V and 2 bases at J, with 5 bases between the two ends. This sample was also put to use in a study of yellow fever vaccine responses in identical twins. Turning to that study: Vaccine T cell responses of twins reportedly seemed partly convergent and partly personalized.

The gene calls are TRBV7-3 and TRBJ2-3; D ambiguous. The specimen was PBMCs. This clonotype was sampled from a woman between 18 and 30 years old in good health. In DNA form, the CDR3 reads TGTGCCAGCAGCTTAGCCAACACAGATACGCAGTATTTT. Translated, it gives CASSLANTDTQYF.